Below are 16 T cell receptor beta chains sequenced from a single sample in a study of cytomegalovirus exposure and HLA in healthy donors. The protocol was immunoSEQ multiplex PCR, while the TCRdb copy is restricted to in-frame clones and leaves out a portion. The data contain under 250,000 clones, about 93% of them singletons. The sequencing sample was made of PBMCs. All receptors come from a woman in her late teens or twenties in good health and CMV-seronegative.

The table lists this clone with a count of one. One junction end does not reproduce the germline sequence, and a read error may be involved. The sample holds other DNA sequences that translate to the same CDR3. V is TRBV27 and J is TRBJ1-1; TRBD1 agrees at 8 bases. The CDR3 loop spans 17 amino acids. Germline loops: CDR1 MNHEY, CDR2 SMNVEV (reference sequence). CDR3 protein: CASSFWTGKPSNTEAFF. The CDR3 nucleotides read TGTGCCAGCAGTTTCTGGACAGGGAAGCCCTCGAACACTGAAGCCTTCTTT.

The V gene is TRBV7-9, the J gene TRBJ2-7; D unclear. Between the trimmed V and J ends, which lost 3 bases and 2 bases, there was a span of 14 bases. CDR1 SEHNR and CDR2 FQNEAQ come from the germline V gene (reference sequence). The CDR3 covers 15 residues. The CDR3 DNA is TGTGCCAGCAGCTTGGAATTGGGCTTCCCCTACGAGCAGTACTTC. Amino acid sequence: CASSLELGFPYEQYF. The full variable domain, with the rest looked up from reference TRBV7-9 and TRBJ2-7, is DTGVSQNPRHKITKRGQNVTFRCDPISEHNRLYWYRQTLGQGPEFLTYFQNEAQLEKSRLLSDRFSAERPKGSFSTLEIQRTEQGDSAMYLCASSLELGFPYEQYFGPGTRLTVT.

V and J are TRBV30 and TRBJ1-4; D might be TRBD1 (5 bases). The CDR3 is made up of 14 amino acids. Trimming stripped 3 bases from V and 12 bases from J, with 20 bases between. CDR1 and CDR2 (germline): GTSNPN, SVGIG (reference sequence). In DNA, the CDR3 is TGTGCCTGGAGCCAAGAGGGCGGGGGGGAGGAACTGTTTTTT. It codes for CAWSQEGGGEELFF.

The gene calls are TRBV18 and TRBJ1-5; the match to TRBD1 covers 9 bases. Germline V CDR1 and CDR2: KGHSH, LQKENI. The CDR3 runs 19 residues. V was pared by 1 base and J by 2 bases, with 12 bases of the junction left unmatched. CDR3: CASSPLRTGVEIGNQPQHF. The CDR3 nucleotides read TGTGCCAGCTCACCACTCAGGACAGGGGTTGAAATAGGCAATCAGCCCCAGCATTTT. Full variable domain (outside the CDR3, taken from reference TRBV18 and TRBJ1-5): NAGVMQNPRHLVRRRGQEARLRCSPMKGHSHVYWYRQLPEEGLKFMVYLQKENIIDESGMPKERFSAEFPKEGPSILRIQQVVRGDSAAYFCASSPLRTGVEIGNQPQHFGDGTRLSIL.

The CDR3, as DNA: TGTGCCAGCAGCCAGGGGGGCGGGAGGGCCTACGAGCAGTACTTC. Residues: CASSQGGGRAYEQYF. The rearrangement links TRBV28 to TRBJ2-7, with 9 bases lining up with TRBD2. This CDR3 has 15 amino acids. The germline gives CDR1 MDHEN, CDR2 SYDVKM. J was trimmed by 2 bases and V by 6 bases; bases with no gene match: 8. The full variable domain, its missing parts supplied by reference TRBV28 and TRBJ2-7, is DVKVTQSSRYLVKRTGEKVFLECVQDMDHENMFWYRQDPGLGLRLIYFSYDVKMKEKGDIPEGYSVSREKKERFSLILESASTNQTSMYLCASSQGGGRAYEQYFGPGTRLTVT.

The chain combines TRBV10-3 with TRBJ1-3, with no clear D. The CDR3 has 13 amino acids. Trimming pared 10 bases from V and 0 bases from J, leaving 10 bases between. Germline lookup yields CDR1 ENHRY and CDR2 SYGVKD. The CDR3 reads CATGSSSGNTIYF. For the CDR3, the DNA is TGTGCCACCGGTTCGAGCTCTGGAAACACCATATATTTT.

V gene TRBV15 combines with J gene TRBJ2-4, with D possibly matching TRBD1 (6 bases). Germline CDR1 is LNHNV and CDR2 is YYDKDF (reference sequence). Trimming left V 5 bases short and J 0 bases short, with 14 bases between. This CDR3 region has 16 residues. CDR3 sequence reads: CATSGGHSIAKNIQYF. The CDR3 bases are TGTGCCACCAGCGGGGGACATTCTATAGCCAAAAACATTCAGTACTTC.

The V gene is TRBV4-1, the J gene TRBJ1-5; 8 positions agree with TRBD1. CDR3 length: 14 residues. V lost 3 bases, J lost 7 bases, and 5 bases stayed unmatched. Germline lookup yields CDR1 MGHRA and CDR2 YSYEKL. CDR3 protein: CASSHPTGEQPQHF. CDR3 in DNA: TGCGCCAGCAGCCACCCGACAGGGGAACAGCCCCAGCATTTT.

The rearrangement uses TRBV6-1 and TRBJ1-1, with a possible D match to TRBD1 (5 bases). V shed 7 bases and J shed 1 base, with 13 bases lying between them. In germline, CDR1 is MNHNS, CDR2 SASEGT. The CDR3 is 14 residues long. CDR3 nucleotides: TGTGCCAGCACTGCGACAGCATCGAACACTGAAGCTTTCTTT. Amino acid sequence: CASTATASNTEAFF.

CDR3 bases: TGTGCCAGCAGTTACTCAACAGGAGAAGACTACGAGCAGTACTTC. Amino acid sequence: CASSYSTGEDYEQYF. This chain uses TRBV6-6 with TRBJ2-7; D is possibly TRBD1 (5 bases). The CDR3 runs 15 residues. V gave up 0 bases and J gave up 3 bases, with 12 bases separating them. The germline gives CDR1 MNHNY, CDR2 SVGAGI (reference sequence).

The chain recombines TRBV5-6 with TRBJ2-3, with 7 bases aligning to TRBD2. V shed 4 bases and J 7 bases; nucleotides not matched to a gene: 12. The germline CDR1 and CDR2 sequences are SGHDT and YYEEEE. This CDR3 spans 15 amino acids. As DNA, the CDR3 is TGTGCCAGCAGCCCCGCTGGGGGAGGGTCGAATACGCAGTATTTT. As protein: CASSPAGGGSNTQYF.

The chain is built from TRBV5-4 and TRBJ2-3; TRBD1 is a possible D gene (5 bases). V was shortened by 9 bases and J by 0 bases, with 11 bases between the two germline ends. Germline V lookup: CDR1 SGHNT, CDR2 YYREEE (reference sequence). There are 13 residues in the CDR3. CDR3 in DNA: TGTGCCACCAAAAACAGGAGCACAGATACGCAGTATTTT. Protein: CATKNRSTDTQYF.

This sequence joins TRBV5-1 and TRBJ2-3; 7 bases map to TRBD2. Germline V gene sequence: CDR1 SGHRS, CDR2 YFSETQ. There are 16 residues in the CDR3. J was trimmed by 5 bases and V by 3 bases; bases with no gene match: 12. CDR3 sequence (DNA): TGCGCCAGCAGCTGGGAGGCGCGGGAGTTGATAGATACGCAGTATTTT. Translating it yields CASSWEARELIDTQYF.

This clone was detected a few times. The genes are TRBV7-8 and TRBJ2-7, with 7 bases identical to TRBD1. The CDR3 totals 14 residues. Germline CDR1 and CDR2: SGHVS and FQNEAQ. Unmatched junction bases numbered 3, after V lost 4 bases and J lost 0 bases. The CDR3 DNA reads as TGTGCCAGCAGCTCCGGGACAGCCTCCTACGAGCAGTACTTC. Translation gives CASSSGTASYEQYF. The full variable domain, in which reference TRBV7-8 and TRBJ2-7 provide the parts outside the CDR3, is GAGVSQSPRYKVAKRGQDVALRCDPISGHVSLFWYQQALGQGPEFLTYFQNEAQLDKSGLPSDRFFAERPEGSVSTLKIQRTQQEDSAVYLCASSSGTASYEQYFGPGTRLTVT.

The V call is TRBV5-1, the J call TRBJ1-6; weak D call: TRBD1 (5 bases). The V end lost 4 bases, the J end lost 8 bases, and 13 bases lay between the germline ends. The CDR3 spans 14 residues. Germline lookup yields CDR1 SGHRS and CDR2 YFSETQ. As DNA, the CDR3 is TGCGCCAGCAGCATTGACAGAAGAGATTCACCCCTCCACTTT. Translating it yields CASSIDRRDSPLHF.

The V gene is TRBV7-8, the J gene TRBJ1-3; 7 bases line up with TRBD1. After removal of 2 bases from V and 4 bases from J, the junction contained 14 bases not matched to a gene. The CDR3 totals 18 residues. Germline CDR1 SGHVS, CDR2 FQNEAQ. CDR3 sequence reads: CASSLRLDRARAGNTIYF. The CDR3 DNA sequence: TGTGCCAGCAGCTTACGACTAGACAGGGCGAGGGCCGGAAACACCATATATTTT.